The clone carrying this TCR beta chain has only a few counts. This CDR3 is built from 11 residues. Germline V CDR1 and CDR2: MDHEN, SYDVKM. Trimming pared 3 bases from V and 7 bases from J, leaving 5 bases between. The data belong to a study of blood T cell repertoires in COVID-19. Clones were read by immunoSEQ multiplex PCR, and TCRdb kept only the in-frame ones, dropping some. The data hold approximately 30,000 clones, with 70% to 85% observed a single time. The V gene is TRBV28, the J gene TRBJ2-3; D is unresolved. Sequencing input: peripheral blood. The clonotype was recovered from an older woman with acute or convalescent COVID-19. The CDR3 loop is CASSFGNTQYF. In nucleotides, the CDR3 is TGTGCCAGCAGTTTCGGTAATACGCAGTATTTT.